A selection of T cell receptor beta chains follows, all from one sample in a study of T cells in Graves' hyperthyroidism and ophthalmopathy. TCRdb reprocessed the multiplex PCR reads with MiXCR, giving one entry per CDR3 protein. Among about 560,000 distinct CDR3 sequences listed, 16% were seen once. The sequencing input was blood. The source is a woman between 18 and 29 years old with Graves' hyperthyroidism. Each CDR3 is given with its conserved first and last residue. D genes are given only for firm matches. A clone size is listed for some rows: how often the clone was seen (once, few, many), or a class if it is expanded.

d_gene: -; v_gene: TRBV4-3; abundance: few; j_gene: TRBJ1-1; CDR3aa: CVSSQDPGGNTEAFF; CDR3nt: TGCGTCAGCAGCCAAGATCCGGGTGGGAACACTGAAGCTTTCTTT
d_gene: TRBD1; v_gene: TRBV6-2/TRBV6-3; abundance: many; j_gene: TRBJ1-1; CDR3aa: CASSYRGTGNTEAFF; CDR3nt: TGTGCCAGCAGTTACCGGGGGACAGGGAACACTGAAGCTTTCTTT
d_gene: -; v_gene: TRBV30; abundance: many; j_gene: TRBJ2-1; CDR3aa: CAWGRSYNEQFF; CDR3nt: TGTGCCTGGGGGCGCTCCTACAATGAGCAGTTCTTC
d_gene: -; v_gene: TRBV6-6; abundance: many; j_gene: TRBJ2-7; CDR3aa: CASSYFGGGGDAYEQYF; CDR3nt: TGTGCCAGCAGTTACTTTGGAGGGGGGGGAGACGCCTACGAGCAGTACTTC
d_gene: -; v_gene: TRBV5-5; abundance: -; j_gene: TRBJ2-1; CDR3aa: CASSRAGSSNEQFF; CDR3nt: TGTGCCAGCAGCCGGGCCGGTTCTTCCAATGAGCAGTTCTTC
d_gene: -; v_gene: TRBV12-3/TRBV12-4; abundance: many; j_gene: TRBJ2-1; CDR3aa: CASSAEGGYNEQFF; CDR3nt: TGTGCCAGCAGCGCCGAGGGGGGGTACAATGAGCAGTTCTTC
d_gene: -; v_gene: TRBV10-3; abundance: many; j_gene: TRBJ2-7; CDR3aa: CAIRMGQLGEQYF; CDR3nt: TGTGCCATCAGAATGGGGCAGCTTGGAGAGCAGTACTTC
d_gene: -; v_gene: TRBV20-1; abundance: many; j_gene: TRBJ2-5; CDR3aa: CSASQGLGETQYF; CDR3nt: TGCAGTGCTTCCCAGGGTTTAGGGGAGACCCAGTACTTC
d_gene: -; v_gene: TRBV27; abundance: many; j_gene: TRBJ2-5; CDR3aa: CASSFGGPQETQYF; CDR3nt: TGTGCCAGCAGTTTCGGTGGGCCGCAAGAGACCCAGTACTTC
d_gene: TRBD1; v_gene: TRBV19; abundance: -; j_gene: TRBJ1-5; CDR3aa: CASSPQPGQGTNQPQHF; CDR3nt: TGTGCCAGTAGTCCCCAGCCGGGACAGGGAACAAATCAGCCCCAGCATTTT
d_gene: TRBD1; v_gene: TRBV12-3/TRBV12-4; abundance: few; j_gene: TRBJ2-7; CDR3aa: CASSSTGGQPYEQYF; CDR3nt: TGTGCCAGCAGTTCGACAGGGGGACAACCCTACGAGCAGTACTTC
d_gene: TRBD2; v_gene: TRBV28; abundance: few; j_gene: TRBJ2-4; CDR3aa: CASSGTSGRVYIQYF; CDR3nt: TGTGCCAGCAGTGGGACTAGCGGGAGGGTCTACATTCAGTACTTC
d_gene: -; v_gene: TRBV5-1; abundance: few; j_gene: TRBJ1-4; CDR3aa: CASSLDTRGEKLFF; CDR3nt: TGCGCCAGCAGCTTGGACACTCGAGGTGAAAAACTGTTTTTT
d_gene: -; v_gene: TRBV12-3/TRBV12-4; abundance: -; j_gene: TRBJ2-7; CDR3aa: CASSTGHNYEQYF; CDR3nt: TGTGCCAGCAGTACGGGACATAACTACGAGCAGTACTTC
d_gene: -; v_gene: TRBV12-5; abundance: few; j_gene: TRBJ2-5; CDR3aa: CASGLFPRVQETQYF; CDR3nt: TGTGCTAGTGGTTTGTTCCCCAGGGTCCAAGAGACCCAGTACTTC
d_gene: -; v_gene: TRBV7-8; abundance: few; j_gene: TRBJ2-1; CDR3aa: CASTPGGRVNNEQFF; CDR3nt: TGTGCCAGCACCCCCGGAGGGCGGGTAAACAATGAGCAGTTCTTC
d_gene: TRBD1; v_gene: TRBV6-1; abundance: -; j_gene: TRBJ2-2; CDR3aa: CAIRDRVSTGELFF; CDR3nt: TGTGCCATCCGGGACAGGGTATCAACCGGGGAGCTGTTTTTT
d_gene: -; v_gene: TRBV6-2/TRBV6-3; abundance: many; j_gene: TRBJ1-1; CDR3aa: CASRNTAMNTEAFF; CDR3nt: TGTGCCAGCAGAAACACAGCTATGAACACTGAAGCTTTCTTT
d_gene: -; v_gene: TRBV3-1; abundance: few; j_gene: TRBJ2-7; CDR3aa: CASSQDPGRYEQYF; CDR3nt: TGTGCCAGCAGCCAAGATCCAGGCCGCTACGAGCAGTACTTC
d_gene: -; v_gene: TRBV29-1; abundance: few; j_gene: TRBJ1-2; CDR3aa: CSVDGSANYGYTF; CDR3nt: TGCAGCGTTGATGGATCAGCTAACTATGGCTACACCTTC
d_gene: -; v_gene: TRBV28; abundance: many; j_gene: TRBJ2-7; CDR3aa: CASSLAHPSSYEQYF; CDR3nt: TGTGCCAGCAGTTTAGCCCACCCTAGCTCCTACGAGCAGTACTTC
d_gene: TRBD1; v_gene: TRBV10-1; abundance: many; j_gene: TRBJ1-1; CDR3aa: CASSYLPGTGYTEAFF; CDR3nt: TGCGCCAGCAGCTATCTACCGGGGACAGGCTACACTGAAGCTTTCTTT
d_gene: TRBD1; v_gene: TRBV19; abundance: -; j_gene: TRBJ1-2; CDR3aa: CASLTGSYGYTF; CDR3nt: TGTGCCAGCTTGACAGGGAGCTATGGCTACACCTTC
d_gene: -; v_gene: TRBV27; abundance: many; j_gene: TRBJ2-2; CDR3aa: CASTYLGGHTGELFF; CDR3nt: TGTGCCAGCACCTATCTCGGTGGTCACACCGGGGAGCTGTTTTTT
d_gene: -; v_gene: TRBV11-2; abundance: -; j_gene: TRBJ2-7; CDR3aa: CASSSPFPGTTYEQYF; CDR3nt: TGTGCCAGCAGCTCCCCCTTCCCGGGCACCACCTACGAGCAGTACTTC
d_gene: TRBD2; v_gene: TRBV29-1; abundance: -; j_gene: TRBJ2-1; CDR3aa: CSVDTSGRSLRNEQFF; CDR3nt: TGCAGCGTTGACACTAGCGGGAGGTCGTTGAGAAATGAGCAGTTCTTC
d_gene: TRBD1; v_gene: TRBV18; abundance: few; j_gene: TRBJ2-1; CDR3aa: CASSPKPGQESYNEQFF; CDR3nt: TGTGCCAGCTCACCTAAACCGGGACAGGAATCCTACAATGAGCAGTTCTTC
d_gene: TRBD2; v_gene: TRBV11-3; abundance: -; j_gene: TRBJ2-1; CDR3aa: CASSSSGTSGFNEQFF; CDR3nt: TGTGCCAGCAGCTCCTCCGGGACTAGCGGGTTCAATGAGCAGTTCTTC
d_gene: TRBD2; v_gene: TRBV2; abundance: many; j_gene: TRBJ2-1; CDR3aa: CASTRGSVVEQFF; CDR3nt: TGTGCCAGCACTCGCGGGAGTGTGGTTGAGCAGTTCTTC
d_gene: -; v_gene: TRBV20-1; abundance: many; j_gene: TRBJ1-5; CDR3aa: CSARDIGPKNQPQHF; CDR3nt: TGCAGTGCTAGAGATATAGGGCCGAAAAATCAGCCCCAGCATTTT
d_gene: -; v_gene: TRBV7-3; abundance: few; j_gene: TRBJ1-2; CDR3aa: CASSPGDSVGYTF; CDR3nt: TGTGCCAGCAGCCCCGGCGACTCGGTGGGCTACACCTTC
d_gene: TRBD2; v_gene: TRBV5-1; abundance: many; j_gene: TRBJ2-2; CDR3aa: CASSGRGADTGELFF; CDR3nt: TGCGCCAGCAGCGGGAGGGGCGCCGACACCGGGGAGCTGTTTTTT
d_gene: -; v_gene: TRBV11-2; abundance: many; j_gene: TRBJ2-1; CDR3aa: CASSARTFYNEQFF; CDR3nt: TGTGCCAGCAGCGCGCGGACTTTTTACAATGAGCAGTTCTTC
d_gene: -; v_gene: TRBV2; abundance: few; j_gene: TRBJ1-1; CDR3aa: CASTGGPNTEAFF; CDR3nt: TGTGCCAGCACCGGGGGACCGAACACTGAAGCTTTCTTT
d_gene: TRBD2; v_gene: TRBV25-1; abundance: few; j_gene: TRBJ2-7; CDR3aa: CASSHSLAGAYEQYF; CDR3nt: TGTGCCAGCAGCCACTCACTAGCGGGAGCGTACGAGCAGTACTTC
d_gene: TRBD1; v_gene: TRBV6-1; abundance: few; j_gene: TRBJ1-5; CDR3aa: CASSTRTGGGLQPQHF; CDR3nt: TGTGCCAGCAGTACCAGGACAGGAGGGGGCTTACAGCCCCAGCATTTT
d_gene: TRBD1; v_gene: TRBV19; abundance: -; j_gene: TRBJ1-3; CDR3aa: CASRPDLGGLSGNTIYF; CDR3nt: TGTGCCAGCCGACCAGATCTAGGGGGCCTCTCTGGAAACACCATATATTTT
d_gene: -; v_gene: TRBV28; abundance: few; j_gene: TRBJ2-2; CDR3aa: CASSLKGELFF; CDR3nt: TGTGCCAGCAGTTTGAAGGGGGAGCTGTTTTTT
d_gene: -; v_gene: TRBV12-3/TRBV12-4; abundance: many; j_gene: TRBJ1-2; CDR3aa: CASRRDDNYGYTF; CDR3nt: TGTGCCAGCAGAAGGGACGATAACTATGGCTACACCTTC
d_gene: -; v_gene: TRBV24-1; abundance: many; j_gene: TRBJ2-1; CDR3aa: CATSDLLAYNEQFF; CDR3nt: TGTGCCACCAGTGATTTACTAGCCTACAATGAGCAGTTCTTC
d_gene: TRBD1; v_gene: TRBV19; abundance: -; j_gene: TRBJ1-2; CDR3aa: CASSLAGTGLYGYTF; CDR3nt: TGTGCCAGTAGTCTGGCCGGGACAGGGCTTTATGGCTACACCTTC
d_gene: TRBD1; v_gene: TRBV28; abundance: many; j_gene: TRBJ1-2; CDR3aa: CASRSGTGDGYTF; CDR3nt: TGTGCCAGCAGATCCGGGACAGGGGATGGCTACACCTTC
d_gene: -; v_gene: TRBV24-1; abundance: -; j_gene: TRBJ2-5; CDR3aa: CATSDPDRRGNETQYF; CDR3nt: TGTGCCACCAGTGACCCCGACAGGCGGGGGAATGAGACCCAGTACTTC
d_gene: -; v_gene: TRBV20-1; abundance: many; j_gene: TRBJ1-6; CDR3aa: CSARDRWSPLHF; CDR3nt: TGCAGTGCTAGAGATCGGTGGTCGCCCCTCCACTTT